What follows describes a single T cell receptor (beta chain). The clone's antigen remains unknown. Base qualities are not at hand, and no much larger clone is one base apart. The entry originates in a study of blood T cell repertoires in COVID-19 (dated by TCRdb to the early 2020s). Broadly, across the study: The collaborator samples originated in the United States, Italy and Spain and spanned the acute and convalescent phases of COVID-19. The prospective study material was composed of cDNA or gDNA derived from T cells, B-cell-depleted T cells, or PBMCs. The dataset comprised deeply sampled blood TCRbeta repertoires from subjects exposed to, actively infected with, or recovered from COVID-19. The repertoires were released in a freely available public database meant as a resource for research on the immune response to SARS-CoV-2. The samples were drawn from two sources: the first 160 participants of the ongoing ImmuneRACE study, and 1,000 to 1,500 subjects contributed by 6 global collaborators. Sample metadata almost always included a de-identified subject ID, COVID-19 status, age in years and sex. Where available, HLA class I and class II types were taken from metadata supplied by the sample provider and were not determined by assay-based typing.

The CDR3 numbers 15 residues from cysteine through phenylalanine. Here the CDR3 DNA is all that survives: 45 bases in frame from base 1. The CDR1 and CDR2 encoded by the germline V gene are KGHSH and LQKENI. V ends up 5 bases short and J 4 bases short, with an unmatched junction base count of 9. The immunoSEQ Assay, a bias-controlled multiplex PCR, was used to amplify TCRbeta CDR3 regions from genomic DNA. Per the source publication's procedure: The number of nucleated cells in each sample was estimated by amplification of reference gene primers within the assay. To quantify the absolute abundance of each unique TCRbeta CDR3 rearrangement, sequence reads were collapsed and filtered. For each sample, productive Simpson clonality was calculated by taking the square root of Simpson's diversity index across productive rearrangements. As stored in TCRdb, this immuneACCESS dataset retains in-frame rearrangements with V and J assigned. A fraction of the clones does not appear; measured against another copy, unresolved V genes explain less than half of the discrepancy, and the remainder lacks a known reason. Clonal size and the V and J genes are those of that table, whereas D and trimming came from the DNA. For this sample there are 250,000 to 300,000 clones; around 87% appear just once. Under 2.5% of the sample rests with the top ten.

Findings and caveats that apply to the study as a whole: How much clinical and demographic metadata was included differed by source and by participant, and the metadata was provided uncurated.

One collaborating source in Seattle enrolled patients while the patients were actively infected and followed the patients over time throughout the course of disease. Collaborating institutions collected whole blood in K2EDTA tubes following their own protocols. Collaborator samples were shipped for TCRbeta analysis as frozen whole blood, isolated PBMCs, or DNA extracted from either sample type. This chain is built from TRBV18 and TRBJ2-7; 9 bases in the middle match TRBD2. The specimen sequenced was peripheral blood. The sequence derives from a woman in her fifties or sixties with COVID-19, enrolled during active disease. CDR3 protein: CASSKTGTSIYEQYF. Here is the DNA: TGTGCCAGCTCAAAGACCGGGACTAGCATTTACGAGCAGTACTTC. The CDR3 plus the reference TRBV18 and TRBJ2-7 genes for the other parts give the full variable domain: NAGVMQNPRHLVRRRGQEARLRCSPMKGHSHVYWYRQLPEEGLKFMVYLQKENIIDESGMPKERFSAEFPKEGPSILRIQQVVRGDSAAYFCASSKTGTSIYEQYFGPGTRLTVT.